A selection of T cell receptor beta chains follows, all from one sample in a study of shared clonotypes between healthy human individuals. Method: immunoSEQ multiplex PCR; TCRdb's copy keeps in-frame clones and lacks some. The sample has some 2.1 million clones; around 96% are singletons. Sample: naive CD8+ T cells sorted from blood. The receptors here all came from a young man in good health. Both conserved end residues are part of each CDR3. D genes are given only for firm matches. Size values are once, few and many counts, or a class for expanded clones, and some rows have none.

D	V	J	size	DNA	CDR3
TRBD1	TRBV4-1	TRBJ1-1	NA	TGCGCCAGCAGCCCGACAGGGGTCGGGGTGAACACTGAAGCTTTCTTT	CASSPTGVGVNTEAFF
NA	TRBV2	TRBJ2-1	NA	TGTGCCAGCAGCCATGGGGAGATCCCCTACAATGAGCAGTTCTTC	CASSHGEIPYNEQFF
NA	TRBV19	TRBJ1-5	NA	TGTGCCAGTCTCCCTAACAGTTATAGCAATCAGCCCCAGCATTTT	CASLPNSYSNQPQHF
TRBD1	TRBV7-9	TRBJ2-5	NA	TGTGCCAGCAGCCTAAGTGGGGACAGGGGCGAGACCCAGTACTTC	CASSLSGDRGETQYF
TRBD2	TRBV2	TRBJ2-1	NA	TGTGCCAGCAGCAGACTAGCGGGGGGCCTATACAATGAGCAGTTCTTC	CASSRLAGGLYNEQFF
TRBD1	TRBV27	TRBJ2-5	once	TGTGCCAGCAGTTCCGGGACAGGGATTTTGGAGACCCAGTACTTC	CASSSGTGILETQYF
TRBD1	TRBV9	TRBJ2-1	NA	TGTGCCAGCAGCGAGGGGACAGTTTACAATGAGCAGTTCTTC	CASSEGTVYNEQFF
TRBD2	TRBV7-8	TRBJ2-1	NA	TGTGCCAGCAGCTCTCGACTGGCGGGAGAGACCGTCGACAATGAGCAGTTCTTC	CASSSRLAGETVDNEQFF
TRBD2	TRBV18	TRBJ2-2	NA	TGTGCCAGCTCACCACGGCGGGCTAGCGGCCCGAACACCGGGGAGCTGTTTTTT	CASSPRRASGPNTGELFF
NA	TRBV19	TRBJ1-1	NA	TGTGCCAGTAGTATTGGACACTACACTGAAGCTTTCTTT	CASSIGHYTEAFF
TRBD1	TRBV6-4	TRBJ1-6	NA	TGTGCCAGCAGGACGGACAGGGGGACACCGAAAGGCCACTTT	CASRTDRGTPKGHF
NA	TRBV2	TRBJ2-5	NA	TGTGCCAGCAGTGAGATAGCGGCTAAGGGCGAGACCCAGTACTTC	CASSEIAAKGETQYF
NA	TRBV4-3	TRBJ2-3	few	TGCGCCAGCAGCCAAGAACTATATAGCACAGATACGCAGTATTTT	CASSQELYSTDTQYF
NA	TRBV6-5	TRBJ1-5	NA	TGTGCCAGCAGTCCGGACTTCAATCAGCCCCAGCATTTT	CASSPDFNQPQHF
TRBD1	TRBV19	TRBJ2-3	NA	TGTGCCAGTAGTGCATCCGGGACAGGGTTCACAGATACGCAGTATTTT	CASSASGTGFTDTQYF
NA	TRBV10-3	TRBJ1-4	NA	TGTGCCATCAGTGAGAAGGGGGTCCCTAATGAAAAACTGTTTTTT	CAISEKGVPNEKLFF
TRBD2	TRBV29-1	TRBJ2-3	NA	TGCAGCGGCCGACTAGCGGGGGGGATGGATACGCAGTATTTT	CSGRLAGGMDTQYF
NA	TRBV4-1	TRBJ2-1	NA	TGCGCCAGCAGCCAAGAAGTTGTAAACAATGAGCAGTTCTTC	CASSQEVVNNEQFF
NA	TRBV6-5	TRBJ1-1	NA	TGTGCCAGCAGCCTACAGGGTATGAACACTGAAGCTTTCTTT	CASSLQGMNTEAFF
TRBD1	TRBV9	TRBJ1-1	NA	TGTGCCAGCAGCGTAGATGGGACAGGGAACACTGAAGCTTTCTTT	CASSVDGTGNTEAFF
NA	TRBV7-2	TRBJ1-1	once	TGTGCCAGCAGCCCGGCAGGGAACACTGAAGCTTTCTTT	CASSPAGNTEAFF
NA	TRBV27	TRBJ2-7	NA	TGTGCCAGCAGTGTGACAGTAACCTACGAGCAGTACTTC	CASSVTVTYEQYF
NA	TRBV4-1	TRBJ1-2	once	TGCGCCAGCAGCCAAGAACAGGGTGGGGGCTCTTATGGCTACACCTTC	CASSQEQGGGSYGYTF
NA	TRBV5-1	TRBJ1-1	NA	TGCGCCAGTGGGACGGGGGTTGGCACTGAAGCTTTCTTT	CASGTGVGTEAFF
NA	TRBV30	TRBJ2-7	NA	TGTGCCTCCACTGCGGGGTTGCGGGGTTACGAGCAGTACTTC	CASTAGLRGYEQYF
TRBD2	TRBV11-2	TRBJ2-5	once	TGTGCCAGCAGCTTATCGCCGCCTAGCGGACCGAGACCCCAAGAGACCCAGTACTTC	CASSLSPPSGPRPQETQYF
TRBD1	TRBV5-4	TRBJ2-7	NA	TGTGCCAGCAGCTTGGAAGAGGGGGCGCGAGAGCAGTACTTC	CASSLEEGAREQYF
NA	TRBV4-1	TRBJ1-5	NA	TGCGCCAGCAGCCAAGAGGGTTTTGGGAGGAATCAGCCCCAGCATTTT	CASSQEGFGRNQPQHF
NA	TRBV9	TRBJ1-6	NA	TGTGCCAGCAGCGAGGGGGAGACGGTTTTTTGGTCACCCCTCCACTTT	CASSEGETVFWSPLHF
NA	TRBV7-9	TRBJ1-4	once	TGTGCCAGCACCTCCTCATGGATGGAAAAACTGTTTTTT	CASTSSWMEKLFF
TRBD1	TRBV27	TRBJ2-7	NA	TGTGCCAGCAGTTTATGGACAGGGTCCAACCACGAGCAGTACTTC	CASSLWTGSNHEQYF
TRBD2	TRBV27	TRBJ2-7	NA	TGTGCCAGCAGCCCCGACGGCGGGGGGGCGGGAGAGCAGTACTTC	CASSPDGGGAGEQYF
TRBD2	TRBV4-1	TRBJ2-7	NA	TGCGCCAGCAGCCCATCTAGCGGGAGGGGGGAGCAGTACTTC	CASSPSSGRGEQYF
NA	TRBV7-9	TRBJ2-5	NA	TGTGCCAGCAGCGTCGTAGGGGAGTTAGGGAAGACCCAGTACTTC	CASSVVGELGKTQYF
NA	TRBV6-5	TRBJ2-7	NA	TGTGCCAGCAGTTCCCGACTCGACGAGCAGTACTTC	CASSSRLDEQYF
NA	TRBV7-9	TRBJ2-2	NA	TGTGCCAGCAGCCGAAGGGGCGGATACACCGGGGAGCTGTTTTTT	CASSRRGGYTGELFF
NA	TRBV11-2	TRBJ2-7	NA	TGTGCCAGCAGCTTAGATAGAGGGCTAGTTAACGAGCAGTACTTC	CASSLDRGLVNEQYF
TRBD1	TRBV5-1	TRBJ1-2	NA	TGCGCCAGCAGCTTTTCCGGGACAGGGGACGGCTACACCTTC	CASSFSGTGDGYTF
NA	TRBV5-6	TRBJ2-7	NA	TGTGCCAGCAGCTGGGGAGTAACCTACGAGCAGTACTTC	CASSWGVTYEQYF
TRBD1	TRBV18	TRBJ2-7	NA	TGTGCCAGCTCACCGGGGACAGGGGGCAACGAGCAGTACTTC	CASSPGTGGNEQYF
TRBD1	TRBV9	TRBJ1-2	NA	TGTGCCAGCAGCGACACAGGGGTCGCCTATGGCTACACCTTC	CASSDTGVAYGYTF
NA	TRBV2	TRBJ1-4	NA	TGTGCCAGCAGTGAAGCTTTGGGCGGGGATGAAAAACTGTTTTTT	CASSEALGGDEKLFF
NA	TRBV27	TRBJ1-2	NA	TGTGCCAGCAGTTTAGGAGGGGGCTATGGCTACACCTTC	CASSLGGGYGYTF
TRBD1	TRBV27	TRBJ1-1	NA	TGTGCCAGCAGTCGGCGGTCCGACAGGGTCGGCACTGAAGCTTTCTTT	CASSRRSDRVGTEAFF
TRBD2	TRBV25-1	TRBJ2-5	NA	TGTGCCAGCAGTCAACGGGAGGGCCGAGAGACCCAGTACTTC	CASSQREGRETQYF
NA	TRBV19	TRBJ1-4	NA	TGTGCCAGTAGTAGACGGCTCGCAGCAGTCTCAGAGGAAAAACTGTTTTTT	CASSRRLAAVSEEKLFF
NA	TRBV6-5	TRBJ2-6	NA	TGTGCCAGCAGTTACAACTCTGGGGCCAACGTCCTGACTTTC	CASSYNSGANVLTF
NA	TRBV7-6	TRBJ1-6	NA	TGTGCCAGCAGCTTAGAGGCTTCCTATAATTCACCCCTCCACTTT	CASSLEASYNSPLHF
TRBD2	TRBV10-3	TRBJ2-1	once	TGTGCCAGCATGACTAGCGGGGATAACAATGAGCAGTTCTTC	CASMTSGDNNEQFF
TRBD1	TRBV4-3	TRBJ2-7	NA	TGCGCCAGCAGCCCCAGCGGACAGGTTCGCAACGAGCAGTACTTC	CASSPSGQVRNEQYF
NA	TRBV29-1	TRBJ1-5	NA	TGCAGCGTAACGGGCGATGTGGATCAGCCCCAGCATTTT	CSVTGDVDQPQHF
TRBD2	TRBV4-3	TRBJ2-7	NA	TGCGCCAGCAGCCAAGATATCCTAGCGGAGGGGTACGAGCAGTACTTC	CASSQDILAEGYEQYF
TRBD1	TRBV7-8	TRBJ2-7	once	TGTGCCAGCAGCCGTTCGGGACAGATAGACTACGAGCAGTACTTC	CASSRSGQIDYEQYF
NA	TRBV30	TRBJ1-1	NA	TGTGCCTGGACTAACTCGGGGCACACTGAAGCTTTCTTT	CAWTNSGHTEAFF
NA	TRBV7-7	TRBJ2-7	NA	TGTGCTAGCAGCGACCGGGGCGGGGGCCACAGCTCCTACGAGCAGTACTTC	CASSDRGGGHSSYEQYF
TRBD2	TRBV9	TRBJ2-7	once	TGTGCCAGCAGCCCTCTTGACGGGAGGGTCGACGAGCAGTACTTC	CASSPLDGRVDEQYF